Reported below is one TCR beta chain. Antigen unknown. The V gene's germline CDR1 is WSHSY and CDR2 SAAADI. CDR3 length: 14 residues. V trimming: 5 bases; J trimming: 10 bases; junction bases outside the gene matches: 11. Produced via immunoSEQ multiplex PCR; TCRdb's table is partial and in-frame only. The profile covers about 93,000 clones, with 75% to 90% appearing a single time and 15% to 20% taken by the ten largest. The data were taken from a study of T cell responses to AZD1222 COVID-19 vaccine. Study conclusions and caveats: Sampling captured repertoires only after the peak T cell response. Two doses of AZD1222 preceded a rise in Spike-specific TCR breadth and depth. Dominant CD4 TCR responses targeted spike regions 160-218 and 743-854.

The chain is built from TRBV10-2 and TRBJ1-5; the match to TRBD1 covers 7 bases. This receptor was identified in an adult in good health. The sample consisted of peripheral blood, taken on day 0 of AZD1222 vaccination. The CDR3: CASSHTGEGFPQHF. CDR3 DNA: TGCGCCAGCAGTCATACAGGGGAGGGGTTCCCCCAGCATTTT.